These 32 T cell receptor beta chains share one sample of origin, sequenced in a study of regulatory T cells in long-lasting Graves disease. Described time point: newly diagnosed GD, antithyroid drugs for less than 3 months. RNA from PBMCs was the source of the TCR library. Assembly of TCR beta libraries relied on iRepertoire HTBI primers together with Arm-PCR of CDR3 regions. TCRdb fed the multiplex PCR reads into MiXCR, producing one record per CDR3 protein. The data contain roughly 400,000 distinct CDR3 sequences, around 15% of them singletons. The data were also submitted as part of a second study, on T cells in Graves' hyperthyroidism and ophthalmopathy.

The sample consisted of peripheral blood mononuclear cells (PBMCs), taken at new diagnosis, from a patient treated with antithyroid drugs. The source is a woman younger than 35 with Graves disease.

The CDR3 region has the DNA TGCGCCAGTGAGCCCTCAAAGGGAGGGCAAACCGGGGAGCTGTTTTTT. Translation gives CASEPSKGGQTGELFF. This sequence joins TRBV5-1 and TRBJ2-2; 7 nucleotides match TRBD2. The germline CDR1 and CDR2 sequences are SGHRS and YFSETQ. There are 16 residues in the CDR3. V dropped 8 bases and J dropped 5; count of bases not matched to a gene: 15. Combining the CDR3 with reference TRBV5-1 and TRBJ2-2 gives the whole variable domain KAGVTQTPRYLIKTRGQQVTLSCSPISGHRSVSWYQQTPGQGLQFLFEYFSETQRNKGNFPGRFSGRQFSNSRSEMNVSTLELGDSALYLCASEPSKGGQTGELFFGEGSRLTVL.

The chain carries TRBV24-1 and TRBJ2-7; D is possibly TRBD1 (6 bases). Trimming left V 2 bases short and J 4 bases short, with 14 bases between. CDR1 is KGHDR, CDR2 SFDVKD, per germline. CDR3 length equals 15 residues. CDR3 region: CATSDSAGDPYEQYF. The CDR3, as DNA: TGTGCCACCAGTGATTCGGCAGGGGATCCTTACGAGCAGTACTTC.

As for this clonotype: A much larger clone sits a single nucleotide away, making a read error possible. The rearrangement links TRBV28 to TRBJ1-2, with 7 bases matching TRBD1. Germline CDR1 is MDHEN and CDR2 is SYDVKM. J was trimmed by 5 bases and V by 3 bases; bases with no gene match: 6. This CDR3 has 14 amino acids. Here the CDR3 reads CASSLPSGGYGYTF. The CDR3 region has the DNA TGTGCCAGCAGTTTGCCATCAGGGGGTTATGGCTACACCTTC.

As to this clonotype: A much larger clone is a single base away; this may be a read error. J is TRBJ2-1 and V is TRBV2, with 8 nucleotides matching TRBD2. Germline CDR1 reads SNHLY; CDR2 reads FYNNEI. Trimming at V came to 5 bases and at J to 12 bases, leaving 9 bases not matched to a gene. CDR3 length: 13 amino acids. The CDR3 nucleotides are TGTGCCAGCAGTTTTGCGGGAGGAAGTGGGCAGTTCTTC. It is translated as CASSFAGGSGQFF. The full variable domain, in which reference TRBV2 and TRBJ2-1 provide the parts outside the CDR3, is EPEVTQTPSHQVTQMGQEVILRCVPISNHLYFYWYRQILGQKVEFLVSFYNNEISEKSEIFDDQFSVERPDGSNFTLKIRSTKLEDSAMYFCASSFAGGSGQFFGPGTRLTVL.

This clonotype showed up many times. The genes are TRBV7-3 and TRBJ2-7, with 8 bases matching TRBD1. Germline V gives CDR1 SGHTA, CDR2 FQGTGA. The junction had 4 bases not matched to a gene; V was cut back by 0 bases and J by 3 bases. CDR3 length equals 15 residues. The CDR3 here is CASSLTFGQGYEQYF. DNA for the CDR3: TGTGCCAGCAGCTTAACCTTTGGACAGGGCTACGAGCAGTACTTC.

This clonotype occurred once. One base away lies a much larger clone, so this may be a sequencing read error. The chain employs TRBV20-1 and TRBJ2-5; no clear D gene. Trimming removed 3 bases at V and 10 bases at J, with 21 bases between. This CDR3 region has 14 residues. Germline-derived CDR1 and CDR2 are DFQATT and SNEGSKA (reference sequence). The CDR3 sequence is CSASGPRGRWFQYF. The DNA for the CDR3 is TGCAGTGCTAGTGGCCCCCGCGGTAGGTGGTTCCAGTACTTC.

This clonotype was counted ten times or more. The chain employs TRBV5-5 and TRBJ1-2, with 10 bases aligning to TRBD1. CDR1 and CDR2 (germline): SGHKS, YYEKEE (reference sequence). V was clipped by 2 bases and J by 2 bases; unmatched bases: 6. The CDR3 loop spans 16 amino acids. DNA of the CDR3: TGTGCCAGCAGCTTAGAGGGACAGGGGACAAACTATGGCTACACCTTC. This sequence encodes CASSLEGQGTNYGYTF.

For this clonotype: Given a much more abundant clone one base away, this may be a read error. This chain links TRBV20-1 with TRBJ2-1, with D perhaps matching TRBD1 (5 bases). The CDR3 totals 14 residues. CDR1 is DFQATT and CDR2 is SNEGSKA in the germline V gene (reference sequence). The germline V and J ends were trimmed by 6 bases and 10 bases, with 22 bases remaining between them. CDR3 amino acids: CSASLDGASYEQFF. CDR3 in DNA: TGCAGTGCCAGCTTGGATGGGGCGTCCTACGAGCAGTTCTTC.

This clonotype was observed once. The junction departs from germline at one end; a sequencing error may be responsible. V usage is TRBV9 and J usage is TRBJ2-3, with no clear D. The end of the DNA fits TRBJ2-5 better, so the J call may be wrong. The germline gives CDR1 SGDLS, CDR2 YYNGEE. The CDR3 loop spans 18 amino acids. CDR3 loop: CASSASPTRTAVQVTQYF. CDR3 nucleotide sequence: TGTGCCAGCAGCGCTAGTCCCACCAGGACCGCGGTTCAAGTGACCCAGTACTTC.

V usage is TRBV5-1 and J usage is TRBJ2-7, with 9 bases fitting TRBD1. The V and J ends lost 4 bases and 4 bases, in that order; junction bases with no gene match: 9. Germline CDR1 SGHRS, CDR2 YFSETQ. This CDR3 contains 15 residues. The CDR3 DNA is TGCGCCAGCAGCATCGGACAGGGGTTGCAATACGAGCAGTACTTC. This sequence encodes CASSIGQGLQYEQYF.

This clonotype appeared many times. The rearrangement joins TRBV6-5 to TRBJ2-5; D tentatively reads TRBD1 or TRBD2 (5 bases each). This CDR3 is built from 15 residues. Germline CDR1 MNHEY, CDR2 SVGAGI. V gave up 2 bases and J gave up 5 bases, with 15 bases separating them. CDR3 nucleotides: TGTGCCAGCAGTTACCGGGGCCTTCTTAAGGAGACCCAGTACTTC. Translated: CASSYRGLLKETQYF.

This clonotype was detected a few times. The rearrangement links TRBV20-1 to TRBJ1-6; possible D gene TRBD1, 5 bases. CDR3 length equals 16 residues. Looked up from germline, CDR1 is DFQATT and CDR2 is SNEGSKA (reference sequence). The V and J ends lost 6 bases and 0 bases respectively, with 15 bases between them. The CDR3 sequence is CSARSHGGSYNSPLHF. The CDR3 DNA follows: TGCAGTGCCAGGTCACATGGGGGCTCCTATAATTCACCCCTCCACTTT.

This chain joins TRBV3-1 and TRBJ2-1; D may match TRBD1 or TRBD2 (5 bases each). In germline, CDR1 is LGHDT, CDR2 YNNKEL (reference sequence). The length of the CDR3 is 12 residues. Trimming removed 4 bases from V and 8 bases from J, with 9 bases in between. CDR3 DNA sequence: TGTGCCAGCAGCCCAGGGACCCATGAGCAGTTCTTC. As protein: CASSPGTHEQFF.

As regards this clonotype: This may come from a read error, since a much larger clone is one base off. The chain joins TRBV28 to TRBJ1-2; D is undetermined. The CDR3 length is 16 residues. Germline V gene sequence: CDR1 MDHEN, CDR2 SYDVKM. The CDR3 bases are TGTGCCAGCAGTTTATCGTCGCAGACCTCTAACTATAGCTACACCTTC. It is translated as CASSLSSQTSNYSYTF.

This clonotype was detected ten times or more. The chain employs TRBV3-2 and TRBJ2-3; the DNA was not used to check the table's D call, TRBD2. TRBV3-2 is a pseudogene segment. This CDR3 is 18 amino acids long. Here the CDR3 DNA reads TGTGCCAGCAGCCAATATGGGACTAGCGGGATGAGCACAGATACGCAGTATTTT. Amino acids: CASSQYGTSGMSTDTQYF.

The V gene is TRBV18, the J gene TRBJ2-7, with 7 bases fitting TRBD1. CDR3 length equals 14 residues. Unmatched junction bases numbered 4, after V lost 2 bases and J lost 3 bases. Germline assignment: CDR1 KGHSH and CDR2 LQKENI. This CDR3 is CASSPSGGFYEQYF. CDR3 nucleotides: TGTGCCAGCTCACCATCAGGGGGATTCTACGAGCAGTACTTC.

V usage is TRBV19 and J usage is TRBJ2-2; D ambiguous. From germline, CDR1 is LNHDA and CDR2 SQIVND (reference sequence). Trimming left V 0 bases short and J 4 bases short, with 9 bases between. The CDR3 extends over 15 amino acids. The CDR3: CASSIDEGSTGELFF. DNA for the CDR3: TGTGCCAGTAGTATAGATGAAGGGTCCACCGGGGAGCTGTTTTTT. Filled out from reference TRBV19 and TRBJ2-2, the complete variable domain reads DGGITQSPKYLFRKEGQNVTLSCEQNLNHDAMYWYRQDPGQGLRLIYYSQIVNDFQKGDIAEGYSVSREKKESFPLTVTSAQKNPTAFYLCASSIDEGSTGELFFGEGSRLTVL.

The V and J genes are TRBV30 and TRBJ2-3; D call uncertain. CDR1 is GTSNPN and CDR2 is SVGIG in the germline V gene (reference sequence). This CDR3 has 16 amino acids. The V gene lost 2 bases and the J gene lost 3 bases, with 18 bases spanning the gap. Here the CDR3 DNA reads TGTGCCTGGAGTTCATCTAGAAAGGTTGGAACAGATACGCAGTATTTT. Protein sequence: CAWSSSRKVGTDTQYF.

A single count supports this clonotype. CDR3 bases: TGTGCCAGCAGTGAAAGGGATGGGACAGGGGACTATGGCTACACCTTC. Amino acid sequence: CASSERDGTGDYGYTF. The chain employs TRBV6-2 or TRBV6-3 and TRBJ1-2; TRBD1 agrees at 10 bases. With V trimmed by 5 bases and J by 3 bases, 9 bases remained unmatched. CDR3 size: 16 residues. Germline lookup yields CDR1 MNHEY and CDR2 SVGEGT.

Many counts were recorded for this clonotype. The V gene is TRBV6-2 or TRBV6-3, the J gene TRBJ1-1, with D uncertain. The CDR3 runs to 15 residues. The germline V gene has CDR1 MNHEY and CDR2 SVGEGT. Deletions cut 0 bases from V and 4 bases from J, with 12 bases between. The CDR3 loop is CASSYSTRSSTEAFF. CDR3 nucleotides: TGTGCCAGCAGTTACTCGACCCGTAGCAGCACTGAAGCTTTCTTT.

V gene TRBV2 combines with J gene TRBJ1-1; D call uncertain. Trimming cost V 5 bases and J 1 base, with 8 bases left between them. The CDR3 runs 13 residues. From germline, CDR1 is SNHLY and CDR2 FYNNEI. The CDR3 nucleotides read TGTGCCAGCAGTCGCGTATCGAACACTGAAGCTTTCTTT. Residues: CASSRVSNTEAFF.

As to this clonotype: A junction end diverges from the germline sequence, so it may reflect a read error. This rearrangement joins TRBV30 to TRBJ1-1; maybe TRBD1 (6 bases). The CDR3 is 14 residues long. CDR1 is GTSNPN, CDR2 SVGIG, per germline (reference sequence). DNA for the CDR3: TGTGTCTGGAGCCCGGGACAAATGTACACTGAAGCTTTCTTT. This sequence encodes CVWSPGQMYTEAFF.

This clonotype has ten or more counts. The gene calls are TRBV5-5 and TRBJ2-7, with 11 bases identical to TRBD1. J lost 5 bases, V lost 1 base, and 5 bases had no gene match. This CDR3 is 15 amino acids long. The germline gives CDR1 SGHKS, CDR2 YYEKEE (reference sequence). CDR3 amino acids: CASSLFGQGANEQYF. CDR3 bases: TGTGCCAGCAGCTTGTTTGGACAGGGGGCGAACGAGCAGTACTTC. The full variable domain, its missing parts supplied by reference TRBV5-5 and TRBJ2-7, is DAGVTQSPTHLIKTRGQQVTLRCSPISGHKSVSWYQQVLGQGPQFIFQYYEKEERGRGNFPDRFSARQFPNYSSELNVNALLLGDSALYLCASSLFGQGANEQYFGPGTRLTVT.

The rearrangement joins TRBV7-2 to TRBJ2-7; possibly TRBD1 for D (6 bases). In germline, CDR1 is SGHTA, CDR2 FQGNSA. The CDR3 totals 15 residues. V dropped 3 bases and J dropped 4 bases, with 16 bases sitting between them. The CDR3 protein is CASSLDSLLSYEQYF. DNA for the CDR3: TGTGCCAGCAGCTTGGACAGTCTTTTATCATACGAGCAGTACTTC.

This chain uses TRBV14 with TRBJ2-5; unclear D gene. Germline-derived CDR1 and CDR2 are SGHDN and FVKESK. Between the trimmed V and J ends, which lost 4 bases and 5 bases, there was a span of 14 bases. CDR3 length equals 14 residues. The CDR3 DNA is TGTGCCAGCAGCCCGGTTTTAGGGCGGGAGACCCAGTACTTC. It codes for CASSPVLGRETQYF. The complete variable domain, with remaining parts taken from reference TRBV14 and TRBJ2-5, reads EAGVTQFPSHSVIEKGQTVTLRCDPISGHDNLYWYRRVMGKEIKFLLHFVKESKQDESGMPNNRFLAERTGGTYSTLKVQPAELEDSGVYFCASSPVLGRETQYFGPGTRLLVL.

The rearrangement uses TRBV7-2 and TRBJ1-3; D is perhaps TRBD1 (5 bases). This CDR3 has 15 amino acids. Deletions cut 5 bases from V and 0 bases from J, with 11 bases between. Germline V gene data show CDR1 as SGHTA and CDR2 as FQGNSA. In DNA form, the CDR3 reads TGTGCCAGCAGCCAGGGTCCTTACTCTGGAAACACCATATATTTT. This encodes CASSQGPYSGNTIYF.

With regard to this clonotype: This clone may be a read error of a much larger clone one base away. CDR3 residues: CSATGQGGTDTQYF. CDR3 coding DNA: TGCAGTGCTACTGGACAGGGGGGCACAGATACGCAGTATTTT. The gene calls are TRBV20-1 and TRBJ2-3, with 10 positions matching TRBD1. V was clipped by 4 bases and J by 1 base; unmatched bases: 2. In germline, CDR1 is DFQATT, CDR2 SNEGSKA (reference sequence). This CDR3 contains 14 residues.

This clonotype was recorded at least ten times. J is TRBJ2-1 and V is TRBV20-1, with D possibly being TRBD2 (6 bases). The V end lost 2 bases, the J end lost 8 bases, and 19 bases lay between the germline ends. The germline V gene has CDR1 DFQATT and CDR2 SNEGSKA (reference sequence). This CDR3 comprises 15 residues. The CDR3 loop reads CSARKKGAGSDEQFF. The CDR3 region has the DNA TGCAGTGCTAGAAAAAAAGGCGCGGGGTCGGATGAGCAGTTCTTC.

The rearrangement joins TRBV27 to TRBJ1-2; tentative D call: TRBD1 (6 bases). V was clipped by 6 bases and J by 2 bases, with 13 bases between them. The germline V gene encodes CDR1 MNHEY and CDR2 SMNVEV (reference sequence). The CDR3 has 14 residues. The chain's CDR3 is CASSNRQANYGYTF. The CDR3, as DNA: TGTGCCAGCAGCAATAGACAGGCAAACTATGGCTACACCTTC.

This sequence joins TRBV29-1 and TRBJ2-1; TRBD2 matches 14 bases. Germline V lookup: CDR1 SQVTM, CDR2 ANQGSEA. The CDR3 consists of 14 residues. Trimming removed 6 bases from V and 7 bases from J; junction bases left unmatched: 5. CDR3 sequence: CSVDRLAGGNEQFF. In DNA, the CDR3 is TGCAGCGTAGACAGACTAGCGGGAGGGAATGAGCAGTTCTTC.

The chain has TRBV9 and TRBJ1-1; D gene ambiguous. Looked up from germline, CDR1 is SGDLS and CDR2 is YYNGEE. The CDR3 has 14 amino acids. V was clipped by 0 bases and J by 4 bases, with 10 bases between them. The CDR3 here is CASSVGPLPTEAFF. The CDR3 DNA sequence: TGTGCCAGCAGCGTAGGCCCCCTTCCCACTGAAGCTTTCTTT. Filled out from reference TRBV9 and TRBJ1-1, the complete variable domain reads DSGVTQTPKHLITATGQRVTLRCSPRSGDLSVYWYQQSLDQGLQFLIQYYNGEERAKGNILERFSAQQFPDLHSELNLSSLELGDSALYFCASSVGPLPTEAFFGQGTRLTVV.

This clonotype was found a few times. The chain carries TRBV11-2 and TRBJ2-1, with D possibly being TRBD2 (7 bases). Trimming left V 3 bases short and J 1 base short, with 16 bases between. From germline, CDR1 is SGHAT and CDR2 FQNNGV. The CDR3 sequence is 17 residues long. CDR3 sequence (DNA): TGTGCCAGCAGCTTCACAGAGGGGGGGGGGTCCTACAATGAGCAGTTCTTC. The encoded protein is CASSFTEGGGSYNEQFF.